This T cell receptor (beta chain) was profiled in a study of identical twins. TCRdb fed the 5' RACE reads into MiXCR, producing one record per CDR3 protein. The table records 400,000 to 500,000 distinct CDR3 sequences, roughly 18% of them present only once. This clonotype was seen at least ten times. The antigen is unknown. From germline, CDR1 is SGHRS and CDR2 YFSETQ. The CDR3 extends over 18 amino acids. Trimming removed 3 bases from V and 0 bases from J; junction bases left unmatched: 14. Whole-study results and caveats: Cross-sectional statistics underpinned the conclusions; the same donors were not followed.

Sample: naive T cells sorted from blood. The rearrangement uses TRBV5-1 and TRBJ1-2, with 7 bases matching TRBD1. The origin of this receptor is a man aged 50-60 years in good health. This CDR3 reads CASSWVGTAGDSNYGYTF. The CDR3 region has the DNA TGCGCCAGCAGCTGGGTTGGGACAGCCGGGGATTCTAACTATGGCTACACCTTC.